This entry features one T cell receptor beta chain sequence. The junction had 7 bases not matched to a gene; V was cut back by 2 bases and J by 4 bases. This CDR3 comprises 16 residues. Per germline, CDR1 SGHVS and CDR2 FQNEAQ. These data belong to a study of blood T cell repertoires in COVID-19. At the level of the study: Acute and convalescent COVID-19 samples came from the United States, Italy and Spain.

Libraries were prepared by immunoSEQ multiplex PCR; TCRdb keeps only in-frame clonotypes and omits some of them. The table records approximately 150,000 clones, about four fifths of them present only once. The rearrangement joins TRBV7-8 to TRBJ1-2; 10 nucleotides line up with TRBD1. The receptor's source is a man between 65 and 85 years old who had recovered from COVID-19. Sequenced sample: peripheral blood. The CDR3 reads CASSLRQGAGSYGYTF. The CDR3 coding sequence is TGTGCCAGCAGCTTACGACAGGGGGCTGGTAGCTATGGCTACACCTTC.